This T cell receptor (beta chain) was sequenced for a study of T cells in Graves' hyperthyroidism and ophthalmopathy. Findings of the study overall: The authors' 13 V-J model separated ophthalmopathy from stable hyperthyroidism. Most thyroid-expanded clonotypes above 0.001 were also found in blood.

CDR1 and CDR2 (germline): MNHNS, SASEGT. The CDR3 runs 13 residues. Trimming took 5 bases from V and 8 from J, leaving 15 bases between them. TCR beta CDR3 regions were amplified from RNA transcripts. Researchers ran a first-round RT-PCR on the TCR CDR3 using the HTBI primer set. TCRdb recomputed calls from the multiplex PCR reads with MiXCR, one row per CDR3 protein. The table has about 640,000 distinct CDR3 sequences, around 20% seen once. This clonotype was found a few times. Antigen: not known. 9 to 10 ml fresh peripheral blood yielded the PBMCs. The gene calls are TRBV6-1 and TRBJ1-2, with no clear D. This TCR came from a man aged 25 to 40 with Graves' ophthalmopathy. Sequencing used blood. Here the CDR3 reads CASSSGRLGGYTF. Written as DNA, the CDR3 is TGTGCCAGCAGTTCGGGTCGACTGGGGGGCTACACCTTC.